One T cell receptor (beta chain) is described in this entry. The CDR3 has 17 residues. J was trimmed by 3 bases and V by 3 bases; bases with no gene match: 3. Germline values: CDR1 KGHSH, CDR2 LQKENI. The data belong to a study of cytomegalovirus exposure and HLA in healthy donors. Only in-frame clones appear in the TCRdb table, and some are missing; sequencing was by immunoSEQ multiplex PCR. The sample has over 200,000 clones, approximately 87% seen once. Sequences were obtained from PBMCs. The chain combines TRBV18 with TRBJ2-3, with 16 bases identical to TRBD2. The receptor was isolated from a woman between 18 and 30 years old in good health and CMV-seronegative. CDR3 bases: TGTGCCAGCTCACCGGCGGGACTAGCGGGAGGGACAGATACGCAGTATTTT. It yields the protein CASSPAGLAGGTDTQYF.